The rows below give T cell receptor beta chains drawn from one sample of a study of blood T cell repertoires in COVID-19. Measured with immunoSEQ multiplex PCR; TCRdb has only the in-frame clones, and not every one. This sample yields around 170,000 clones, of which about 81% are seen a single time; approximately 15% belongs to the top ten. The sequenced sample consisted of peripheral blood. These receptor sequences come from a man aged 30 to 45 with active or convalescent COVID-19. Both conserved end residues are part of each CDR3. A D gene is named only where the DNA matches it firmly. Clone size appears in some rows only: once, few, many, or a class for an expanded clone.

>NA|TRBJ1-2|NA|TRBV10-1
CASSESGGPGGYTF
TGCGCCAGCAGTGAGTCCGGGGGGCCCGGGGGCTACACCTTC
>NA|TRBJ1-1|NA|TRBV6-5
CASTYDMNTEAFF
TGTGCCAGCACTTATGACATGAACACTGAAGCTTTCTTT
>TRBD1|TRBJ1-2|NA|TRBV29-1
CSVDHRGSGGYTF
TGCAGCGTTGACCACAGGGGCTCCGGTGGCTACACCTTC
>NA|TRBJ2-2|NA|TRBV11-3
CASADRRGGQLFF
TGTGCCAGCGCTGATAGGAGGGGCGGGCAGCTGTTTTTT
>TRBD1|TRBJ2-2|once|TRBV6-1
CASIDRENTGELFF
TGTGCCAGCATTGACAGGGAGAACACCGGGGAGCTGTTTTTT
>TRBD1|TRBJ1-4|NA|TRBV6-5
CASSYSTGSNEKLFF
TGTGCCAGCAGTTACTCGACAGGGTCAAATGAAAAACTGTTTTTT
>NA|TRBJ2-1|NA|TRBV29-1
CSVEVGTPGNEQFF
TGCAGCGTTGAAGTAGGAACCCCGGGGAATGAGCAGTTCTTC
>TRBD2|TRBJ2-1|NA|TRBV19
CASSVLAGDLNEQFF
TGTGCCAGTAGTGTTCTAGCGGGAGACCTCAATGAGCAGTTCTTC
>TRBD2|TRBJ2-1|few|TRBV19
CASSIRSGSPGFF
TGTGCCAGTAGTATACGTAGCGGGAGCCCCGGGTTCTTC
>TRBD2|TRBJ2-1|NA|TRBV4-3
CASSQEAGRGGANEQFF
TGCGCCAGCAGCCAAGAGGCCGGGCGGGGAGGGGCCAATGAGCAGTTCTTC
>TRBD1|TRBJ1-4|NA|TRBV7-9
CASSLERVQGEKLFF
TGTGCCAGCAGCTTAGAGCGGGTACAGGGGGAAAAACTGTTTTTT
>TRBD1|TRBJ1-2|NA|TRBV30
CAWSLKPGQVRIVYGYTF
TGTGCCTGGAGTCTAAAACCGGGACAGGTCCGCATAGTCTATGGCTACACCTTC
>NA|TRBJ1-1|few|TRBV3-1/TRBV3-2
CASSRGVEAFF
TGTGCCAGCAGCCGTGGAGTTGAAGCTTTCTTT
>NA|TRBJ1-4|NA|TRBV6-5
CASSYGPAENEKLFF
TGTGCCAGCAGTTATGGGCCGGCAGAAAATGAAAAACTGTTTTTT
>NA|TRBJ1-2|NA|TRBV19
CASSTTPGTPKFYGYTF
TGTGCCAGTAGCACGACCCCCGGGACACCCAAATTCTATGGCTACACCTTC
>NA|TRBJ2-1|once|TRBV19
CASSIVPSANEQFF
TGTGCCAGTAGTATAGTCCCTAGTGCCAATGAGCAGTTCTTC
>TRBD1|TRBJ1-3|NA|TRBV9
CASKGAVSGNTIYF
TGTGCCAGCAAGGGGGCCGTCTCTGGAAACACCATATATTTT
>TRBD2|TRBJ2-1|NA|TRBV28
CASSERGASYNEQFF
TGTGCCAGCAGCGAGCGGGGGGCCTCCTACAATGAGCAGTTCTTC
>TRBD2|TRBJ2-3|NA|TRBV19
CASSRMSRDYLAPDTQYF
TGTGCCAGTAGTAGAATGTCTCGGGACTATTTAGCCCCAGATACGCAGTATTTT
>NA|TRBJ1-4|NA|TRBV2
CASTVTNEKLFF
TGTGCCAGCACGGTAACTAATGAAAAACTGTTTTTT
>NA|TRBJ1-6|NA|TRBV19
CASSIIGYSPLHF
TGTGCCAGTAGTATAATCGGGTACTCACCCCTCCACTTT
>NA|TRBJ1-2|few|TRBV9
CASSVGDSNYGYTF
TGTGCCAGCAGCGTAGGCGATAGCAACTATGGCTACACCTTC
>NA|TRBJ1-2|NA|TRBV14
CASSPNSGVRGYTF
TGTGCCAGCAGCCCCAACAGCGGGGTTAGAGGCTACACCTTC
>TRBD1|TRBJ1-4|NA|TRBV6-5
CASRPDRVGNEKLFF
TGTGCCAGCAGACCCGACAGGGTCGGTAATGAAAAACTGTTTTTT
>NA|TRBJ2-5|NA|TRBV24-1
CATSDRDVAQETQYF
TGTGCCACCAGTGATCGCGACGTAGCCCAAGAGACCCAGTACTTC
>NA|TRBJ1-1|NA|TRBV5-1
CASSLGGPPDTEAFF
TGCGCCAGCAGCTTGGGGGGCCCCCCGGACACTGAAGCTTTCTTT
>NA|TRBJ1-2|NA|TRBV24-1
CATSDFGTSYGYTF
TGTGCCACCAGTGATTTCGGGACAAGCTATGGCTACACCTTC
>NA|TRBJ2-2|few|TRBV4-1
CASSQEWDTLNTGELFF
TGCGCCAGCAGCCAAGAGTGGGACACTCTAAACACCGGGGAGCTGTTTTTT
>NA|TRBJ1-6|NA|TRBV2
CASSDRINNSPLHF
TGTGCCAGCAGTGACAGAATTAATAATTCACCCCTCCACTTT
>NA|TRBJ2-3|NA|TRBV18
CASSPLGGNTDTQYF
TGTGCCAGCTCACCTTTAGGAGGGAACACAGATACGCAGTATTTT
>NA|TRBJ2-6|NA|TRBV18
CASSPVGAGANVLTF
TGTGCCAGCTCACCTGTTGGGGCCGGGGCCAACGTCCTGACTTTC
>TRBD1|TRBJ2-7|NA|TRBV6-6
CASSPRQGASEQYF
TGTGCCAGCAGTCCTCGACAGGGGGCCAGCGAGCAGTACTTC
>NA|TRBJ1-3|NA|TRBV10-3
CASWGLAYSGNTIYF
TGTGCCAGTTGGGGGCTGGCCTACTCTGGAAACACCATATATTTT
>NA|TRBJ2-1|NA|TRBV19
CASSILGGTYNEQFF
TGTGCCAGTAGTATTTTAGGCGGGACGTACAATGAGCAGTTCTTC
>NA|TRBJ2-2|NA|TRBV28
CASSSLGGDRRELFF
TGTGCCAGCAGTTCACTAGGGGGGGACCGGAGGGAGCTGTTTTTT
>NA|TRBJ2-5|NA|TRBV18
CASSPVRVQETQYF
TGTGCCAGCTCACCAGTGCGGGTCCAAGAGACCCAGTACTTC
>TRBD2|TRBJ2-3|NA|TRBV24-1
CATSDVAGSTDTQYF
TGTGCCACCAGTGATGTAGCGGGGAGCACAGATACGCAGTATTTT
>NA|TRBJ1-1|NA|TRBV7-6
CASSLGTERNTEAFF
TGTGCCAGCAGCTTAGGGACAGAAAGAAACACTGAAGCTTTCTTT
>NA|TRBJ2-1|NA|TRBV28
CASSIPDRIYNEQFF
TGTGCCAGCAGTATCCCGGACAGAATTTACAATGAGCAGTTCTTC
>NA|TRBJ1-5|NA|TRBV7-2
CASSPDRYSNQPQHF
TGTGCCAGCAGCCCTGACAGATATAGCAATCAGCCCCAGCATTTT
>TRBD2|TRBJ2-3|NA|TRBV5-1
CASSLGTSGSTDTQYF
TGCGCCAGCAGCTTGGGGACTAGCGGATCCACAGATACGCAGTATTTT
>NA|TRBJ2-1|NA|TRBV27
CASSGTIDEQFF
TGTGCCAGCAGTGGGACAATCGATGAGCAGTTCTTC
>NA|TRBJ2-2|NA|TRBV20-1
CSASSSGLLNTGELFF
TGCAGTGCTAGTTCGTCAGGGCTCTTGAACACCGGGGAGCTGTTTTTT
>TRBD1|TRBJ1-2|NA|TRBV2
CASILRPGTGAGYTF
TGTGCCAGCATCCTTCGCCCCGGGACAGGGGCTGGCTACACCTTC
>NA|TRBJ1-5|NA|TRBV18
CASSPAAGGNQPQHF
TGTGCCAGCTCACCCGCTGCAGGGGGCAATCAGCCCCAGCATTTT
>TRBD2|TRBJ2-3|NA|TRBV6-5
CASSKGRVGTDTQYF
TGTGCCAGCAGTAAGGGGAGGGTCGGGACAGATACGCAGTATTTT
>NA|TRBJ2-1|NA|TRBV19
CASSQVGRERGVREQFF
TGTGCCAGTAGCCAAGTGGGGCGGGAGAGGGGGGTGCGTGAGCAGTTCTTC
>NA|TRBJ2-6|NA|TRBV19
CASSGPRVPLSGANVLTF
TGTGCCAGTAGTGGTCCTCGGGTACCTCTCTCTGGGGCCAACGTCCTGACTTTC
>TRBD1|TRBJ2-1|NA|TRBV4-1
CASSHARQGAWNEQFF
TGCGCCAGCAGCCATGCCAGACAGGGGGCATGGAATGAGCAGTTCTTC
>TRBD2|TRBJ2-1|NA|TRBV6-5
CASSYKGLAVRQFF
TGTGCCAGCAGTTACAAGGGACTAGCGGTCCGGCAGTTCTTC
>NA|TRBJ2-1|NA|TRBV5-1
CASSRNREEQFF
TGCGCCAGCAGCAGGAACAGAGAAGAGCAGTTCTTC
>NA|TRBJ2-7|NA|TRBV7-9
CASSLEQGAWEQYF
TGTGCCAGCAGCTTAGAGCAGGGCGCCTGGGAGCAGTACTTC
>NA|TRBJ2-5|NA|TRBV11-3
CASSLLGQETQYF
TGTGCCAGCAGCTTACTCGGCCAAGAGACCCAGTACTTC
>TRBD2|TRBJ2-1|NA|TRBV7-6
CASSLISGGPSSYNEQFF
TGTGCCAGCAGCTTAATCAGCGGGGGGCCCAGCTCCTACAATGAGCAGTTCTTC
>NA|TRBJ2-2|NA|TRBV7-2
CASSSSRGANTGELFF
TGTGCCAGCAGCTCATCGCGGGGTGCGAACACCGGGGAGCTGTTTTTT
>TRBD1|TRBJ1-2|NA|TRBV7-9
CASSPDRAKGGYTF
TGTGCCAGCAGCCCAGACAGGGCGAAAGGGGGCTACACCTTC
>NA|TRBJ2-7|NA|TRBV4-3
CASSRDSGVRYEQYF
TGCGCCAGCAGCCGCGACAGTGGTGTGAGGTACGAGCAGTACTTC
>NA|TRBJ1-1|NA|TRBV10-3
CAISEKQGNTEAFF
TGTGCCATCAGTGAGAAGCAGGGGAACACTGAAGCTTTCTTT
>TRBD1|TRBJ1-1|NA|TRBV6-5
CASSPVTGTGTEAFF
TGTGCCAGCAGTCCGGTGACAGGGACCGGCACTGAAGCTTTCTTT
>NA|TRBJ1-1|NA|TRBV29-1
CSAIQGNTEAFF
TGCAGCGCTATACAGGGGAACACTGAAGCTTTCTTT